A single sample is the source of the 8 T cell receptor beta chains below, sequenced in a study of blood T cell repertoires in COVID-19. Measured with immunoSEQ multiplex PCR; TCRdb has only the in-frame clones, and not every one. The sample gives over 350,000 clones, around nine tenths of which show up once; around 4.5% is in the top ten. The source material was peripheral blood. The receptors were gathered from a woman under 40 with acute or convalescent COVID-19.

The genes are TRBV2 and TRBJ1-2; the match to TRBD1 covers 9 bases. CDR3 length: 14 residues. CDR1 is SNHLY, CDR2 FYNNEI, per germline. V dropped 7 bases and J dropped 8; count of bases not matched to a gene: 11. CDR3 sequence reads: CASNADRGSLGYTF. Here the CDR3 DNA reads TGTGCCAGCAACGCTGACAGGGGGAGTTTGGGCTACACCTTC. Complete variable domain (other parts from reference TRBV2 and TRBJ1-2): EPEVTQTPSHQVTQMGQEVILRCVPISNHLYFYWYRQILGQKVEFLVSFYNNEISEKSEIFDDQFSVERPDGSNFTLKIRSTKLEDSAMYFCASNADRGSLGYTFGSGTRLTVV.

This clone has at least ten counts. This rearrangement joins TRBV19 to TRBJ2-2; the D gene is possibly TRBD1 (5 bases). This CDR3 region has 14 residues. V lost 11 bases to trimming and J lost 7 bases, with 20 bases between them. Germline values: CDR1 LNHDA, CDR2 SQIVND (reference sequence). In nucleotides, the CDR3 is TGTGCCGGTCGGGCAGGGTCGGATTTCGGGGAGCTGTTTTTT. It is translated as CAGRAGSDFGELFF.

The gene calls are TRBV9 and TRBJ2-7; 7 nucleotides line up with TRBD2. The CDR3 loop spans 12 amino acids. CDR1 and CDR2 from the germline V gene are SGDLS and YYNGEE. V shed 4 bases and J 5 bases; nucleotides not matched to a gene: 3. The CDR3 coding sequence is TGTGCCAGCAGCCGGGGGGAGGACGAGCAGTACTTC. Protein product: CASSRGEDEQYF.

Points on this clone: The same CDR3 can be traced to other DNA sequences in this sample. The rearrangement joins TRBV27 to TRBJ1-2; possible D gene TRBD1, 5 bases. The V gene lost 3 bases and the J gene lost 1 base, with 6 bases spanning the gap. In germline, CDR1 is MNHEY, CDR2 SMNVEV (reference sequence). The CDR3 covers 13 residues. CDR3 coding DNA: TGTGCCAGCAGTTTCGGGGGTAACTATGGCTACACCTTC. Encoded protein: CASSFGGNYGYTF.

V gene TRBV11-2 combines with J gene TRBJ1-1; D is undetermined. V was cut by 0 bases and J by 4 bases, with 6 bases left in between. This CDR3 has 13 amino acids. Germline-derived CDR1 and CDR2 are SGHAT and FQNNGV. The CDR3 here is CASSLEGVTEAFF. The CDR3 DNA reads as TGTGCCAGCAGCTTAGAGGGAGTCACTGAAGCTTTCTTT.

The V call is TRBV24-1, the J call TRBJ2-5; D is undetermined. Trimming removed 3 bases from V and 1 base from J, with 11 bases in between. CDR3 length equals 15 residues. Germline V gene data show CDR1 as KGHDR and CDR2 as SFDVKD. For the CDR3, the DNA is TGTGCCACCAGTGATCTGGCAGGCACCCAAGAGACCCAGTACTTC. The encoded protein is CATSDLAGTQETQYF.

The V gene is TRBV18, the J gene TRBJ1-1; 10 bases are shared with TRBD1. V was clipped by 6 bases and J by 5 bases; unmatched bases: 12. The CDR3 is made up of 16 amino acids. Germline loops: CDR1 KGHSH, CDR2 LQKENI. The CDR3: CASSPDRGHKGTEAFF. CDR3 sequence (DNA): TGTGCCAGCTCGCCAGACAGGGGGCACAAAGGGACTGAAGCTTTCTTT.

This chain joins TRBV5-4 and TRBJ2-7, with D tentatively TRBD1 (5 bases). Trimming shortened V by 4 bases and J by 3 bases, and 14 bases separated the two germline ends. Germline V gene lookup returns CDR1 SGHNT and CDR2 YYREEE (reference sequence). This CDR3 contains 14 residues. CDR3 loop: CASSGEQDNYEQYF. CDR3 nucleotide sequence: TGTGCCAGCAGCGGAGAACAGGACAACTACGAGCAGTACTTC. Looking up the rest from reference TRBV5-4 and TRBJ2-7 gives the full variable domain: ETGVTQSPTHLIKTRGQQVTLRCSSQSGHNTVSWYQQALGQGPQFIFQYYREEENGRGNFPPRFSGLQFPNYSSELNVNALELDDSALYLCASSGEQDNYEQYFGPGTRLTVT.